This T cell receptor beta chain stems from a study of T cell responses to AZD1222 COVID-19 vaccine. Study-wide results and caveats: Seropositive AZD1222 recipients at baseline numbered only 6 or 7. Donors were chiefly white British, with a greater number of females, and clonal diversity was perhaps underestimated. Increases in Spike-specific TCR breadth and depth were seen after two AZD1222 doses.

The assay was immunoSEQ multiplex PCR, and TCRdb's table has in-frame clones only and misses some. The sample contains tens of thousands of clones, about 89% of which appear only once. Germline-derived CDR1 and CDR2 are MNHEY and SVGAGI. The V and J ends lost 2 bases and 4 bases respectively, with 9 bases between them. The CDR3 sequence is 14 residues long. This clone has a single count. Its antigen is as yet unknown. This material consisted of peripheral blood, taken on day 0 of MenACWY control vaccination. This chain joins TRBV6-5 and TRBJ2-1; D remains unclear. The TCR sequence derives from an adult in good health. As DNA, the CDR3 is TGTGCCAGCAGTTACCCGCCAGGTTACAATGAGCAGTTCTTC. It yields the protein CASSYPPGYNEQFF.